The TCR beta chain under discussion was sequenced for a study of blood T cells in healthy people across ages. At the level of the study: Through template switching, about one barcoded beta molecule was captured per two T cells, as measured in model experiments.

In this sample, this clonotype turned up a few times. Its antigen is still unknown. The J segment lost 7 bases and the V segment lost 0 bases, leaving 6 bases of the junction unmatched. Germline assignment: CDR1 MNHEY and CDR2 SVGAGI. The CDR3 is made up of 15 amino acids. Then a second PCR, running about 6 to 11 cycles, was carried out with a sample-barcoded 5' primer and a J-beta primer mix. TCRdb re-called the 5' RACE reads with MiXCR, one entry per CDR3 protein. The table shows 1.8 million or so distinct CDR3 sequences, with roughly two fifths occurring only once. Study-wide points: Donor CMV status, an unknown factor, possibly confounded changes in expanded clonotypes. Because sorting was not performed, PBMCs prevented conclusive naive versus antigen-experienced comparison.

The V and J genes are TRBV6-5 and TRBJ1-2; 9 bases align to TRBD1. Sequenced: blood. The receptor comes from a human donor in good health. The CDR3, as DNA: TGTGCCAGCAGTTACTCGATTACAGGGGGCCGTGGCTACACCTTC. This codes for CASSYSITGGRGYTF.